A single sample gave rise to the 15 T cell receptor beta chains below, sequenced in a study of blood T cell repertoires in COVID-19. Repertoires were generated with immunoSEQ multiplex PCR, while TCRdb's copy carries only in-frame clones and drops some. This sample has approximately 150,000 clones, with about four fifths found just once. Sample: peripheral blood. The receptors here all came from a man aged 55 to 70 with active or convalescent COVID-19.

CDR3 in DNA: TGTGCCAGCAGCTTTACAGGGCGAAGGGGAAATGAGCAGTTCTTC. It yields the protein CASSFTGRRGNEQFF. This chain connects TRBV5-4 to TRBJ2-1; maybe TRBD1 (6 bases). Germline CDR1 SGHNT, CDR2 YYREEE (reference sequence). The CDR3 runs 15 residues. Between the trimmed V and J ends, which lost 2 bases and 7 bases, there was a span of 16 bases. The variable domain in full, completed from reference TRBV5-4 and TRBJ2-1, reads ETGVTQSPTHLIKTRGQQVTLRCSSQSGHNTVSWYQQALGQGPQFIFQYYREEENGRGNFPPRFSGLQFPNYSSELNVNALELDDSALYLCASSFTGRRGNEQFFGPGTRLTVL.

Only a few counts were recorded for this clone. The CDR3 reads CASSSGLAGDGKTQYF. The CDR3 DNA reads TGTGCCAGCAGCTCCGGACTAGCGGGGGATGGAAAGACCCAGTACTTC. The chain has TRBV11-2 and TRBJ2-5; TRBD2 agrees at 13 bases. The trim removed 4 bases at V and 6 bases at J, leaving 8 bases unmatched. Per germline, CDR1 SGHAT and CDR2 FQNNGV. The CDR3 spans 16 residues. Complete variable domain (other parts from reference TRBV11-2 and TRBJ2-5): EAGVAQSPRYKIIEKRQSVAFWCNPISGHATLYWYQQILGQGPKLLIQFQNNGVVDDSQLPKDRFSAERLKGVDSTLKIQPAKLEDSAVYLCASSSGLAGDGKTQYFGPGTRLLVL.

The chain recombines TRBV6-6 with TRBJ2-7; TRBD1 might be the D (6 bases). The CDR3 length is 13 residues. Germline V CDR1 and CDR2: MNHNY, SVGAGI (reference sequence). The ends were cut back, 6 bases at V and 4 bases at J, with 13 bases in the middle. The CDR3 protein is CASSQTDRYEQYF. DNA for the CDR3: TGTGCCAGCAGCCAAACCGACAGGTACGAGCAGTACTTC.

The V call is TRBV29-1, the J call TRBJ1-1; D is unresolved. Germline lookup yields CDR1 SQVTM and CDR2 ANQGSEA. This CDR3 contains 13 residues. V was shortened by 7 bases and J by 0 bases, with 12 bases between the two germline ends. CDR3 bases: TGCAGCGCCGCACGGGGATTGAACACTGAAGCTTTCTTT. Encoded protein: CSAARGLNTEAFF.

V gene TRBV11-2 combines with J gene TRBJ1-1, with a weak D call TRBD1 (6 bases). The CDR3 totals 14 residues. V shed 4 bases and J shed 1 base, with 10 bases lying between them. Per germline, CDR1 SGHAT and CDR2 FQNNGV. In DNA, the CDR3 is TGTGCCAGCAGCTCTCAACAGGGGAACACTGAAGCTTTCTTT. Its protein is CASSSQQGNTEAFF.

The rearrangement joins TRBV3-1 (or the pseudogene TRBV3-2) to TRBJ1-2, with 9 bases fitting TRBD1. The CDR3 has 13 amino acids. CDR1 LGHDT and CDR2 YNNKEL come from the germline V gene (reference sequence). Unmatched junction bases numbered 6, after V lost 5 bases and J lost 8 bases. CDR3 bases: TGTGCCAGCAGCGACACAGGGGGCTCAGGCTACACCTTC. It yields the protein CASSDTGGSGYTF.

This sequence joins TRBV14 and TRBJ2-7; the D is unclear. Germline values: CDR1 SGHDN, CDR2 FVKESK. Trimming stripped 0 bases from V and 3 bases from J, with 9 bases between. There are 14 residues in the CDR3. CDR3 nucleotide sequence: TGTGCCAGCAGCCAAGATCTCGCCAGCTACGAGCAGTACTTC. Protein product: CASSQDLASYEQYF.

The J gene is TRBJ1-4, the V gene TRBV7-6, with D perhaps TRBD1 (5 bases). This CDR3 region has 18 residues. Deletions cut 4 bases from V and 0 bases from J, with 18 bases between. Germline V gives CDR1 SGHVS, CDR2 FNYEAQ. The CDR3 sequence is CASSSAPNRRTTNEKLFF. DNA for the CDR3: TGTGCCAGCAGCTCGGCCCCCAACAGGCGTACAACTAATGAAAAACTGTTTTTT.

This chain joins TRBV7-2 and TRBJ1-5; the D gene is possibly TRBD1 (6 bases). The germline gives CDR1 SGHTA, CDR2 FQGNSA. Trimming took off 5 bases at V and 7 bases at J, with 18 bases between the two ends. This CDR3 contains 15 residues. For the CDR3, the DNA is TGTGCCAGCAGCCAAGGGGGTCAGGGTGCCCAGCCCCAGCATTTT. Translated: CASSQGGQGAQPQHF.

V and J are TRBV18 and TRBJ1-1; D is perhaps TRBD1 (5 bases). CDR1 and CDR2 (germline): KGHSH, LQKENI. There are 17 residues in the CDR3. Trimming cost V 2 bases and J 3 bases, with 19 bases left between them. CDR3 coding DNA: TGTGCCAGCTCACCATTAAGGGGCCCCAAGGTGGACACTGAAGCTTTCTTT. This gives the protein CASSPLRGPKVDTEAFF.

The chain links TRBV6-5 to TRBJ1-2; no firm D call. The CDR3 has 13 amino acids. Germline V gene data show CDR1 as MNHEY and CDR2 as SVGAGI. Trimming left V 6 bases short and J 5 bases short, with 13 bases between. As DNA, the CDR3 is TGTGCCAGCAGCAATGCTGAGGTGTATGGCTACACCTTC. It codes for CASSNAEVYGYTF.

This clone has only a few counts. This chain uses TRBV2 with TRBJ1-1; TRBD1 aligns across 9 bases. The CDR3 has 17 amino acids. V lost 7 bases to trimming and J lost 3 bases; unmatched junction nucleotides: 15. Germline-derived CDR1 and CDR2 are SNHLY and FYNNEI. CDR3 amino acids: CASNKGTGLIGDTEAFF. The CDR3 DNA reads as TGTGCCAGCAATAAAGGGACAGGGTTAATAGGGGACACTGAAGCTTTCTTT.

DNA of the CDR3: TGTGCCAGCTCACCCATGGGGGGTTACGAGCAGTACTTC. Protein: CASSPMGGYEQYF. The rearrangement links TRBV18 to TRBJ2-7, with D possibly being TRBD2 (6 bases). In germline, CDR1 is KGHSH, CDR2 LQKENI. The CDR3 covers 13 residues. V lost 3 bases and J 4 bases, leaving 10 bases between the germline ends.

Only one count was recorded for this clone. The chain carries TRBV28 and TRBJ1-1, with 10 bases fitting TRBD1. The CDR3 is made up of 16 amino acids. J lost 1 base, V lost 5 bases, and 7 bases had no gene match. Germline CDR1 is MDHEN and CDR2 is SYDVKM. CDR3 nucleotides: TGTGCCAGCAGTCCGGGACAGGGGTTTAGGAACACTGAAGCTTTCTTT. Amino acid sequence: CASSPGQGFRNTEAFF.

The chain employs TRBV15 and TRBJ1-5; D ambiguous. This CDR3 has 15 amino acids. Trimming stripped 3 bases from V and 5 bases from J, with 14 bases between. Germline V lookup: CDR1 LNHNV, CDR2 YYDKDF (reference sequence). As DNA, the CDR3 is TGTGCCACCAGCAGTCGGGTTTCATTTCATCAGCCCCAGCATTTT. As protein: CATSSRVSFHQPQHF.